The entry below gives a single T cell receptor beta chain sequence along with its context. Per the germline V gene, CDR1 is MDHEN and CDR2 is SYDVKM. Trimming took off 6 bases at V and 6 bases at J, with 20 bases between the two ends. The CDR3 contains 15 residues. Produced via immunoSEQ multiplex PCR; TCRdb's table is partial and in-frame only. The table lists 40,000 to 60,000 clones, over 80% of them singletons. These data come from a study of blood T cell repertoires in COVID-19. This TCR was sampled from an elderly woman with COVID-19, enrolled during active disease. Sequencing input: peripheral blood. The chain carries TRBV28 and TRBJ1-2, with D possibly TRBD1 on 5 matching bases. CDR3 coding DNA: TGTGCCAGCAGGGGGGGTGCAGGCCGAACTAATGGCTACACCTTC. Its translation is CASRGGAGRTNGYTF.